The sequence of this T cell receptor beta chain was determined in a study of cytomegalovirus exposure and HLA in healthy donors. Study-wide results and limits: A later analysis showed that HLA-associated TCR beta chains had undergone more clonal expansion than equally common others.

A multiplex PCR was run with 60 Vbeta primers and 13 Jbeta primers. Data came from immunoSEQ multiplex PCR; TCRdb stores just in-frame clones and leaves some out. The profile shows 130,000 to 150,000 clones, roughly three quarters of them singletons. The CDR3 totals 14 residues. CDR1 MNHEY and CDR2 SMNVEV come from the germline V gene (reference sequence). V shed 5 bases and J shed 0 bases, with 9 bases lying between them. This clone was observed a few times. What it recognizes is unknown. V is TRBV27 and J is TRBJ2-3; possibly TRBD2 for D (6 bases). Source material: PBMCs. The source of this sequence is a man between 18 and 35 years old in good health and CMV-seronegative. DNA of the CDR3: TGTGCCAGCAGTCCGGGGGACAGCACAGATACGCAGTATTTT. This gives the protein CASSPGDSTDTQYF.